This T cell receptor beta chain comes out of a study of T cell changes during pregnancy in multiple sclerosis. This clone was seen a handful of times. Produced via immunoSEQ multiplex PCR; TCRdb's table is partial and in-frame only. The data show 15,000 to 20,000 clones, 88% seen once. The sample in question was CD4+ T cells from peripheral blood mononuclear cells, obtained in the first trimester of pregnancy. This clonotype originated in a female donor in good health, enrolled as a control in a pregnancy study.

The CDR3 DNA reads TGTGCCAGCAGCTTGGCCGGGGCTGGAAACACCATATATTTT. This gives the protein CASSLAGAGNTIYF. This chain uses TRBV5-4 with TRBJ1-3, with D unresolved. The CDR3 covers 14 residues. Germline lookup yields CDR1 SGHNT and CDR2 YYREEE (reference sequence). V was trimmed by 0 bases and J by 2 bases, leaving 6 bases between them.